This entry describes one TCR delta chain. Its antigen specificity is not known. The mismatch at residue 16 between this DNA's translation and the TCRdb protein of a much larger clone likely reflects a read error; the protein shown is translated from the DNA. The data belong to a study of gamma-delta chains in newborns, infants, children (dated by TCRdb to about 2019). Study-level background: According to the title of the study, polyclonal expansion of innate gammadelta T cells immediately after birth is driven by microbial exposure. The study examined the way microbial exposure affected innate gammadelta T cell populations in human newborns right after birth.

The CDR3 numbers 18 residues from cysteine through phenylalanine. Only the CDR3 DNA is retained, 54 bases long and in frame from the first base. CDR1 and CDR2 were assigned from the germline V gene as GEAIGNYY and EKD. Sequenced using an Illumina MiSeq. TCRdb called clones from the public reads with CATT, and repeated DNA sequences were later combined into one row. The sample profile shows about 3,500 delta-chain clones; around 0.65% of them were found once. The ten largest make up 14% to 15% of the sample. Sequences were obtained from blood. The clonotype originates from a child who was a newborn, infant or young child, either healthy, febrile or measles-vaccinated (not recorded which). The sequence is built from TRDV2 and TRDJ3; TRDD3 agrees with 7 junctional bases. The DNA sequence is TGTGCCTGTGACACCGTTTGGGGGAGCTCCTGGGACACCCGACAGACGTTTTTC. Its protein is CACDTVWGSSWDTRQTFF.